Following are 18 T cell receptor beta chains from one sample sequenced in a study of vaccination effects on CD4 cells after COVID-19. Libraries were prepared by immunoSEQ multiplex PCR; TCRdb keeps only in-frame clonotypes and omits some of them. The table shows about 32,000 clones, with 72% occurring only once. Within the ViraFEST assay, antigen-specific CD4+ T cells underwent expansion with viral peptide pools prior to sequencing. Researchers isolated CD4+ T cells once ten to eleven days of culture had elapsed. All study participants received two doses of BNT162b2 or mRNA-1273 vaccine. Their cognate antigens are unknown. The source was CD4+ T cells from PBMCs cultured with HCoV-229E spike peptides, collected after COVID-19 vaccination. All receptors come from a human donor who received a COVID-19 vaccine.

This rearrangement joins TRBV19 to TRBJ2-3; 8 nucleotides align to TRBD2. CDR3 length equals 17 residues. After removal of 2 bases from V and 7 bases from J, the junction contained 14 bases not matched to a gene. The V gene's germline CDR1 is LNHDA and CDR2 SQIVND (reference sequence). In nucleotides, the CDR3 is TGTGCCAGTAGTATAAGTCTTTTGGCGGGAGGAAGTAATACGCAGTATTTT. Translated: CASSISLLAGGSNTQYF.

The chain employs TRBV12-3 or TRBV12-4 and TRBJ2-7, with D possibly being TRBD2 (5 bases). Trimming shortened V by 6 bases and J by 2 bases, and 11 bases separated the two germline ends. The CDR3 runs to 13 residues. The CDR3 DNA reads TGTGCCAGCAGGGAGGACGGAGCCTACGAGCAGTACTTC. Protein sequence: CASREDGAYEQYF.

This chain uses TRBV9 with TRBJ2-3; unclear D gene. This CDR3 has 16 residues. The V end was cut by 0 bases, the J end by 0 bases, with 11 bases between. The V gene's germline CDR1 is SGDLS and CDR2 YYNGEE. CDR3 residues: CASSVGMQASTDTQYF. As DNA, the CDR3 is TGTGCCAGCAGCGTAGGGATGCAGGCCAGCACAGATACGCAGTATTTT.

The chain has TRBV7-8 and TRBJ1-2; no reliable D call. The CDR3 contains 16 residues. Per germline, CDR1 SGHVS and CDR2 FQNEAQ. Trimming took 5 bases from V and 8 from J, leaving 24 bases between them. CDR3 in amino acids: CASSVDRFSLGGGYTF. Written as DNA, the CDR3 is TGTGCCAGCAGCGTAGATCGTTTCAGCCTCGGTGGGGGCTACACCTTC.

V is TRBV11-2 and J is TRBJ2-1; 10 positions agree with TRBD2. J gave up 4 bases and V 6 bases, and 6 bases lay outside the gene matches. This CDR3 comprises 15 residues. The germline CDR1 and CDR2 sequences are SGHAT and FQNNGV. In nucleotides, the CDR3 is TGTGCCAGCAGTTTCGGACTAGCGGAATACAATGAGCAGTTCTTC. Translated: CASSFGLAEYNEQFF.

The CDR3 protein is CASSLGTGIHGYTF. In DNA, the CDR3 is TGTGCCAGCAGTTTAGGGACAGGGATACATGGCTACACCTTC. The chain combines TRBV27 with TRBJ1-2, with TRBD1 matching 9 bases. The CDR3 is made up of 14 amino acids. The V gene end was trimmed by 2 bases and the J gene end by 6 bases; junction bases not matched to a gene: 4. Germline V gives CDR1 MNHEY, CDR2 SMNVEV (reference sequence).

This chain uses TRBV5-1 with TRBJ1-1; possible D gene TRBD1, 5 bases. This CDR3 is built from 15 residues. CDR1 is SGHRS and CDR2 is YFSETQ in the germline V gene. Between the trimmed V and J ends, which lost 0 bases and 1 base, there was a span of 10 bases. The CDR3 sequence is CASSLERGGNTEAFF. CDR3 in DNA: TGCGCCAGCAGCTTGGAGCGGGGGGGGAACACTGAAGCTTTCTTT.

The chain recombines TRBV5-1 with TRBJ1-6; D is perhaps TRBD1 (6 bases). V was trimmed by 5 bases and J by 5 bases, leaving 14 bases between them. Germline V gene data show CDR1 as SGHRS and CDR2 as YFSETQ. This CDR3 comprises 15 residues. CDR3 in amino acids: CASRRGAADNSPLHF. CDR3 nucleotide sequence: TGCGCCAGCAGAAGGGGGGCAGCTGATAATTCACCCCTCCACTTT.

The V gene is TRBV20-1, the J gene TRBJ2-7; the D gene is possibly TRBD1 (6 bases). The CDR3 length is 13 residues. Germline-derived CDR1 and CDR2 are DFQATT and SNEGSKA (reference sequence). V lost 3 bases, J lost 4 bases, and 13 bases lay in between. CDR3 region: CSASQGPSYEQYF. CDR3 nucleotide sequence: TGCAGTGCTAGTCAGGGGCCGTCTTACGAGCAGTACTTC.

In its sample, this clone was seen a few times. The chain uses TRBV2 and TRBJ1-2; D is unresolved. Trimming cost V 3 bases and J 3 bases, with 8 bases left between them. Looked up from germline, CDR1 is SNHLY and CDR2 is FYNNEI. This CDR3 is 13 amino acids long. The CDR3 region has the DNA TGTGCCAGCAGTGAGAACAGATACTATGGCTACACCTTC. This gives the protein CASSENRYYGYTF. Full variable domain (outside the CDR3, taken from reference TRBV2 and TRBJ1-2): EPEVTQTPSHQVTQMGQEVILRCVPISNHLYFYWYRQILGQKVEFLVSFYNNEISEKSEIFDDQFSVERPDGSNFTLKIRSTKLEDSAMYFCASSENRYYGYTFGSGTRLTVV.

This clone was detected only a few times. The chain couples TRBV7-9 to TRBJ2-7; no clear D gene. Trimming cost V 3 bases and J 4 bases, with 13 bases left between them. The CDR3 sequence is 14 residues long. Germline loops: CDR1 SEHNR, CDR2 FQNEAQ (reference sequence). CDR3 region: CASSFGYPVYEQYF. CDR3 nucleotides: TGTGCCAGCAGCTTTGGATACCCAGTTTACGAGCAGTACTTC.

The V gene is TRBV5-5, the J gene TRBJ1-1; D is uncertain. The germline V gene encodes CDR1 SGHKS and CDR2 YYEKEE (reference sequence). This CDR3 comprises 15 residues. Trimming removed 4 bases from V and 1 base from J, with 14 bases in between. The CDR3 loop reads CASSPGPNPNTEAFF. CDR3 bases: TGTGCCAGCAGCCCAGGACCAAATCCGAACACTGAAGCTTTCTTT.

This clone was detected only a few times. V and J are TRBV6-5 and TRBJ1-2; a possible D gene is TRBD1 (5 bases). This CDR3 comprises 15 residues. Germline CDR1 MNHEY, CDR2 SVGAGI. Trimming pared 8 bases from V and 2 bases from J, leaving 18 bases between. Written as DNA, the CDR3 is TGTGCCAGCTACCCCATGGGGGAGGGGAACTATGGCTACACCTTC. As protein: CASYPMGEGNYGYTF.

In this sample, this clone turned up once. The rearrangement joins TRBV19 to TRBJ2-7, with 12 bases that match TRBD1. Germline V CDR1 and CDR2: LNHDA, SQIVND (reference sequence). The CDR3 loop spans 14 amino acids. V gave up 2 bases and J gave up 10 bases; unmatched junction bases: 6. The CDR3 DNA follows: TGTGCCAGTAGTATACCGGGACAGGGGGCGCCCCAGTACTTC. Its translation is CASSIPGQGAPQYF.

The chain is built from TRBV5-1 and TRBJ1-4; 7 bases match TRBD1. Germline V gene data show CDR1 as SGHRS and CDR2 as YFSETQ. The V and J ends lost 2 bases and 5 bases, in that order; junction bases with no gene match: 6. The CDR3 sequence is 15 residues long. The CDR3 DNA reads TGCGCCAGCAGCTTACAAGACAGGGAAAATGAAAAACTGTTTTTT. Protein sequence: CASSLQDRENEKLFF. Full variable domain (remainder filled in from reference TRBV5-1 and TRBJ1-4): KAGVTQTPRYLIKTRGQQVTLSCSPISGHRSVSWYQQTPGQGLQFLFEYFSETQRNKGNFPGRFSGRQFSNSRSEMNVSTLELGDSALYLCASSLQDRENEKLFFGSGTQLSVL.

This chain connects TRBV14 to TRBJ1-2; D is ambiguous. The CDR3 spans 16 residues. Germline V lookup: CDR1 SGHDN, CDR2 FVKESK. V lost 0 bases to trimming and J lost 5 bases, with 16 bases between them. The DNA of the CDR3 is TGTGCCAGCAGCCAAGAAACTGGCAGTGTAAAGTATGGCTACACCTTC. Translation: CASSQETGSVKYGYTF.

The chain combines TRBV5-8 with TRBJ2-7; 10 nucleotides match TRBD1. Germline CDR1 reads SGHTS; CDR2 reads YDEGEE. CDR3 size: 17 residues. V lost 1 base to trimming and J lost 0 bases; unmatched junction nucleotides: 7. CDR3 DNA: TGTGCCAGCAGCTTGTGGATCGGGACAGGGGACTCCTACGAGCAGTACTTC. This sequence encodes CASSLWIGTGDSYEQYF.

The V and J genes are TRBV13 and TRBJ1-4; D is ambiguous. Trimming took off 6 bases at V and 8 bases at J, with 10 bases between the two ends. The CDR3 runs 12 residues. Germline CDR1 and CDR2: PRHDT and FYEKMQ (reference sequence). In DNA form, the CDR3 reads TGTGCCAGCAGATTTGGCGGAGAAAAACTGTTTTTT. Its translation is CASRFGGEKLFF.